This passage covers 9 T cell receptor beta chains from one sample sequenced in a study of shared clonotypes between healthy human individuals. Data came from immunoSEQ multiplex PCR; TCRdb stores just in-frame clones and leaves some out. The sample lists about 510,000 clones, about 79% occurring once. Sequences were obtained from PBMCs. The receptor source for this set is a middle-aged woman in good health. Some clones in this sample may be carry-over from other donors' samples.

The V and J genes are TRBV7-3 and TRBJ2-3; D perhaps matches TRBD1 (6 bases). Deletions cut 6 bases from V and 1 base from J, with 11 bases between. The CDR3 sequence is 14 residues long. CDR1 is SGHTA and CDR2 is FQGTGA in the germline V gene. The CDR3 spells CASSPSGGTDTQYF. CDR3 DNA: TGTGCCAGCAGTCCGTCAGGGGGCACAGATACGCAGTATTTT.

This clone was seen a few times. This chain joins TRBV15 and TRBJ2-7; TRBD2 might be the D (6 bases). Germline CDR1 LNHNV, CDR2 YYDKDF (reference sequence). The CDR3 is 13 amino acids. The ends were cut back, 1 base at V and 4 bases at J, with 8 bases in the middle. CDR3 DNA: TGTGCCACCAGCAGAGTTGCGGGGTACGAGCAGTACTTC. It translates to CATSRVAGYEQYF.

The V and J genes are TRBV28 and TRBJ2-1, with 9 bases aligning to TRBD2. The CDR3 has 15 amino acids. V dropped 6 bases and J dropped 7; count of bases not matched to a gene: 10. Germline CDR1 and CDR2: MDHEN and SYDVKM. DNA for the CDR3: TGTGCCAGCAGCCAGGCTAGGACTAGCGAAAATGAGCAGTTCTTC. This sequence encodes CASSQARTSENEQFF.

The chain couples TRBV7-2 to TRBJ2-7, with D perhaps matching TRBD2 (6 bases). Germline-derived CDR1 and CDR2 are SGHTA and FQGNSA. CDR3 size: 14 residues. V was cut by 5 bases and J by 2 bases, with 13 bases left in between. CDR3 in DNA: TGTGCCAGCAGCGTACCGGGACTCACCTACGAGCAGTACTTC. Amino acids: CASSVPGLTYEQYF.

This clone appeared a few times. This chain joins TRBV4-2 and TRBJ2-2, with a possible D match to TRBD1 (5 bases). The V end was cut by 0 bases, the J end by 5 bases, with 10 bases between. Germline-derived CDR1 and CDR2 are LGHNA and YNFKEQ. The CDR3 runs to 15 residues. Written as DNA, the CDR3 is TGTGCCAGCAGCCAAGAAGGGGAAGGGACCGGGGAGCTGTTTTTT. It codes for CASSQEGEGTGELFF.

The chain carries TRBV30 and TRBJ2-2; D is undetermined. The germline V and J ends were trimmed by 0 bases and 4 bases, with 6 bases remaining between them. The CDR3 loop spans 13 amino acids. Germline lookup yields CDR1 GTSNPN and CDR2 SVGIG (reference sequence). Written as DNA, the CDR3 is TGTGCCTGGAGTGTAATTAGCACCGGGGAGCTGTTTTTT. It is translated as CAWSVISTGELFF.

V gene TRBV7-3 combines with J gene TRBJ2-1, with 15 bases that match TRBD2. CDR3 length equals 17 residues. V trimming: 5 bases; J trimming: 7 bases; junction bases outside the gene matches: 9. Germline CDR1 reads SGHTA; CDR2 reads FQGTGA. For the CDR3, the DNA is TGTGCCAGCAGCCCGTTCACCGGGACTAGCGGGAGGAATGAGCAGTTCTTC. Encoded protein: CASSPFTGTSGRNEQFF.

V and J are TRBV28 and TRBJ1-2; a weak D match, TRBD1 (5 bases). CDR3 size: 13 residues. Looked up from germline, CDR1 is MDHEN and CDR2 is SYDVKM. Trimming pared 4 bases from V and 5 bases from J, leaving 11 bases between. The CDR3 DNA follows: TGTGCCAGCAGTTCCTCTCAGGGTTATGGCTACACCTTC. Its protein product is CASSSSQGYGYTF.

This clone has only one observation. This is likely an artifact of a read error, given a far larger clone one base away. The J gene is TRBJ2-1, the V gene TRBV30; possible D gene TRBD2, 6 bases. V was trimmed by 3 bases and J by 7 bases, leaving 13 bases between them. The CDR3 spans 13 residues. Germline CDR1 GTSNPN, CDR2 SVGIG (reference sequence). CDR3 sequence: CAWRAGRLNEQFF. The CDR3 region has the DNA TGTGCCTGGAGAGCAGGGAGGTTGAATGAGCAGTTCTTC.